The T cell receptor beta chain under discussion was sequenced for a study of shared clonotypes between healthy human individuals. Study overall: The study used three CD4 naive, three CD4 memory, two CD8 naive and one CD8 memory plate per donor.

V was pared by 4 bases and J by 2 bases, with 6 bases of the junction left unmatched. This CDR3 spans 16 amino acids. The germline V gene has CDR1 LNHDA and CDR2 SQIVND (reference sequence). In its sample, this clone was seen a few times. Produced via immunoSEQ multiplex PCR; TCRdb's table is partial and in-frame only. This sample carries over a million clones, around 78% of them seen once, and the ten largest clones take under 0.8%. The sequence came from a man between 18 and 35 years old in good health. Some clones in this sample may be carry-over from other donors' samples. The sample was memory CD4+ T cells from PBMCs. The subset denotes: CD45RA-negative fraction. The chain links TRBV19 to TRBJ1-5, with 9 bases that match TRBD1. CDR3: CASSTTGGNGNQPQHF. CDR3 in DNA: TGTGCCAGTAGTACCACAGGGGGCAATGGCAATCAGCCCCAGCATTTT.